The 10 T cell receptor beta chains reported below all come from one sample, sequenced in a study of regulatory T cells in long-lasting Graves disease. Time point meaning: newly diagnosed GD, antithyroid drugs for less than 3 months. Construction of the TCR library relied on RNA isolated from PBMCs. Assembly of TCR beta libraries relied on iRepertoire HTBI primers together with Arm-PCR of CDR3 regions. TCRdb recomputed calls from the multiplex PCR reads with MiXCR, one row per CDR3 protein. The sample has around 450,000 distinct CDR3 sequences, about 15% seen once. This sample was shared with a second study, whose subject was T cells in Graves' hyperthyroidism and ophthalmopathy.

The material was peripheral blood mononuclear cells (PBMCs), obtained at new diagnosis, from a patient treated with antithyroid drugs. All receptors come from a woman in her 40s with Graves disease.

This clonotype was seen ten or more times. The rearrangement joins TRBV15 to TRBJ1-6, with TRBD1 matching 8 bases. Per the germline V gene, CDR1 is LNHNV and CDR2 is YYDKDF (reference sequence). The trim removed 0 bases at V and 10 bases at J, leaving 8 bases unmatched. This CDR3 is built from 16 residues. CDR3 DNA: TGTGCCACCAGCAGAGACCCCTCCGGGACAGGATCACCCCTCCACTTT. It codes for CATSRDPSGTGSPLHF. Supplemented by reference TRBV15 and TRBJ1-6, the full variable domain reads DAMVIQNPRYQVTQFGKPVTLSCSQTLNHNVMYWYQQKSSQAPKLLFHYYDKDFNNEADTPDNFQSRRPNTSFCFLDIRSPGLGDTAMYLCATSRDPSGTGSPLHFGNGTRLTVT.

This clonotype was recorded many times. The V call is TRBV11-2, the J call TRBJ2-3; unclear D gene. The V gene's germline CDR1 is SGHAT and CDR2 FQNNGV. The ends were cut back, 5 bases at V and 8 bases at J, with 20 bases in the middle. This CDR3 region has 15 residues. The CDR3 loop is CASSRETRPFGTQYF. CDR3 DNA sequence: TGTGCCAGCAGCCGAGAGACGCGGCCTTTTGGTACGCAGTATTTT.

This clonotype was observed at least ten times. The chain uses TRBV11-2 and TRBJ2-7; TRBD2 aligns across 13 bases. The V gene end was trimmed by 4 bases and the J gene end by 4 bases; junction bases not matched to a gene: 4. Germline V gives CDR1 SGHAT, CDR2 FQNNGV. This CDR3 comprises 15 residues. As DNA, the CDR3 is TGTGCCAGCAGCTGGACTAGCGGGAGAAGTTACGAGCAGTACTTC. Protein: CASSWTSGRSYEQYF.

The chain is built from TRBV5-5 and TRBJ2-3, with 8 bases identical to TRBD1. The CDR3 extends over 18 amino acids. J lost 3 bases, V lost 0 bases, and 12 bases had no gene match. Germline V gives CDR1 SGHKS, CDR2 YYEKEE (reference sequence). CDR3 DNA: TGTGCCAGCAGCTTGGCCCTGGCAGGGGGCGTAGAAACAGATACGCAGTATTTT. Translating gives CASSLALAGGVETDTQYF.

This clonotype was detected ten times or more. CDR3 region: CASSPPGPSGRRFTDTQYF. The CDR3 bases are TGTGCCAGCAGTCCCCCGGGGCCTAGCGGGAGGAGGTTCACAGATACGCAGTATTTT. The J gene is TRBJ2-3, the V gene TRBV12-3 or TRBV12-4, with 11 bases matching TRBD2. The CDR3 runs 19 residues. Losses at the gene ends were 5 bases for V and 2 bases for J; bases not matched to a gene: 15.

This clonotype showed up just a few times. In nucleotides, the CDR3 is TGTGCCAGCAGCTTAACCGGGACTAGCGGTGGGAGGAATGAGCAGTTCTTC. Residues: CASSLTGTSGGRNEQFF. The chain couples TRBV7-3 to TRBJ2-1, with 11 bases fitting TRBD2. CDR1 and CDR2 from the germline V gene are SGHTA and FQGTGA. This CDR3 has 17 residues. Trimming at V came to 0 bases and at J to 7 bases, leaving 8 bases not matched to a gene. The full variable domain, with the rest looked up from reference TRBV7-3 and TRBJ2-1, is GAGVSQTPSNKVTEKGKYVELRCDPISGHTALYWYRQSLGQGPEFLIYFQGTGAADDSGLPNDRFFAVRPEGSVSTLKIQRTERGDSAVYLCASSLTGTSGGRNEQFFGPGTRLTVL.

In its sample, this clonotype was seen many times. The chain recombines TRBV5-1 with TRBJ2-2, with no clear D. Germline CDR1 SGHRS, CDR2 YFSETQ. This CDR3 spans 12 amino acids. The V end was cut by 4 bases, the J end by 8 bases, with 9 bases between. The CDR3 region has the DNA TGCGCCAGCAGCATCGAGAATGGGGAGCTGTTTTTT. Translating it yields CASSIENGELFF.

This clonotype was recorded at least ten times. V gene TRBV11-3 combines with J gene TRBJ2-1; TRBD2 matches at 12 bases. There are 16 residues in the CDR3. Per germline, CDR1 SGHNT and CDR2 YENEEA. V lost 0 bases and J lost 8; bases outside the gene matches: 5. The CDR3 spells CASSLELAGGGYEQFF. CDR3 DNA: TGTGCCAGCAGCTTAGAACTAGCGGGAGGAGGATATGAGCAGTTCTTC.

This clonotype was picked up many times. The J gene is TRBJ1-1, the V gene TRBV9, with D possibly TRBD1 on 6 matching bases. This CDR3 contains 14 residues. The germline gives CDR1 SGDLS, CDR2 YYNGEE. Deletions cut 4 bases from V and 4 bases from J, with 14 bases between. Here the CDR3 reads CASSFTGTSTEAFF. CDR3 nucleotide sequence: TGTGCCAGCAGCTTCACAGGGACATCCACTGAAGCTTTCTTT.

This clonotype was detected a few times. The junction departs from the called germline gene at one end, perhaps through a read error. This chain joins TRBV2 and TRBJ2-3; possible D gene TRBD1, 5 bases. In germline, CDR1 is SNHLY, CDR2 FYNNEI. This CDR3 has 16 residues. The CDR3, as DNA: TGTGCCAGCAGTTCCATGCGTTTAGGGGCCCCAGATACGCAGTGTTTT. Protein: CASSSMRLGAPDTQCF. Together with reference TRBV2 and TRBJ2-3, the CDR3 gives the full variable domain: EPEVTQTPSHQVTQMGQEVILRCVPISNHLYFYWYRQILGQKVEFLVSFYNNEISEKSEIFDDQFSVERPDGSNFTLKIRSTKLEDSAMYFCASSSMRLGAPDTQCFGPGTRLTVL.